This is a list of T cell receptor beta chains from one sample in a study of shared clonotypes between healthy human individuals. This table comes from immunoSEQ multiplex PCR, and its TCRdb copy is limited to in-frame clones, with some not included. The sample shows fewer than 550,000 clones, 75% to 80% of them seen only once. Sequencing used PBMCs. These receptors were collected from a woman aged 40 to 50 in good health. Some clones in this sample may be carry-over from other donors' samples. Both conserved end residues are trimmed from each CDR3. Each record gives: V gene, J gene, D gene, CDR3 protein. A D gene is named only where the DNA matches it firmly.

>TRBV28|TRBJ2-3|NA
ASSLQVTQDTQY
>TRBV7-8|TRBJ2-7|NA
ASSLVQGLREQY
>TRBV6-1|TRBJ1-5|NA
ASHGVAHQPQH
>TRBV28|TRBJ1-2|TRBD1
ASSSGTGRTYGYT
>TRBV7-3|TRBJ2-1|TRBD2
ASSETGTSWNEQF
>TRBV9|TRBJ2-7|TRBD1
ASSVDWNRGYEQY
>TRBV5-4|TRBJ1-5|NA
ATSPRPGQIIGNQPQH
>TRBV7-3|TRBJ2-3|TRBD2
ASKGGAGYTDTQY
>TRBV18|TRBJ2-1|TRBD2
ASSRGTSGSNNEQF
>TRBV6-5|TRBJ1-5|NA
ASSYRRESNQPQH
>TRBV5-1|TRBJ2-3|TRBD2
ASSLGAGTSMYRPDTQY
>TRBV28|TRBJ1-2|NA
ASRPGGYGYT
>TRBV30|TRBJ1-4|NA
AWSDAQRTNEKLF
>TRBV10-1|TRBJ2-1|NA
ANAGPYNEQF
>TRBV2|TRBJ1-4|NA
ASRIQGIDEKLF
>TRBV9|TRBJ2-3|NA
ASSVSASTDTQY
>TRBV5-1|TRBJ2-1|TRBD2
ASSSGLAGYNEQF
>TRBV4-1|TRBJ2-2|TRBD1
ASSQGDRAITGELF
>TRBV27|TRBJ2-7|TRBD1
ASRPGQGSGLYEQY
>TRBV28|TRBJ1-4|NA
ASSPFGLTTNEKLF
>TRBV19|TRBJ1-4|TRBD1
ASSIAGQGSEKLF
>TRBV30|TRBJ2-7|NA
ALVTLSWEQY
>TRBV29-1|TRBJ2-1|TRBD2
SVEDFVAGVNNEQF
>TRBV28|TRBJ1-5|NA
ASSFAHNSNQPQH
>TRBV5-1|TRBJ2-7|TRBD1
ASSTDRGSYEQY
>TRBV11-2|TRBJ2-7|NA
ASSTDSFGAYEQY
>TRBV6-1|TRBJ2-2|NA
ASSEGGLNTGELF
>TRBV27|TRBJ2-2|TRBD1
ASSLRISRDRGLVTGELF
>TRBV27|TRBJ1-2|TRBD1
ASRRFGTDKDYT
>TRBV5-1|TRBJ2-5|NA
ASSLEGGRETQY
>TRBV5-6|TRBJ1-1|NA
ASSLLSLWDTEAF
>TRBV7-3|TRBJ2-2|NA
ASSPDRNTGELF
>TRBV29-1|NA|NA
SVSNPIGDYEQY
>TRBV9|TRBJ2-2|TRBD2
ASSPGTSGRVNTGELF
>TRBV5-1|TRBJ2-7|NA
ASSLIQGPFSEQY
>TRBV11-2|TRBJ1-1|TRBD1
ASSLRTGVGDTEAF
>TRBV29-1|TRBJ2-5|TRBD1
SAGGTPGETQY
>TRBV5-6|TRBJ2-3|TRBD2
ASSRGLDTDTQY
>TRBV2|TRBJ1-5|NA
ASSEGRNDQPQH
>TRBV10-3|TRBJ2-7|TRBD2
AITQGGGDTYEQY
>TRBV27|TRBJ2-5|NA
ASSLDQTGGTQY
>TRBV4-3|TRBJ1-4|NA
ASSQREGGGKLF
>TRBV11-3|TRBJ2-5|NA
ASSLDSGQETQY
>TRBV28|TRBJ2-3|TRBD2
ASSPGLALDTQY
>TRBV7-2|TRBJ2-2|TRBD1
ASSPWDREYTGELF
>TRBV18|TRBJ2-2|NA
ASSPAGNTGELF
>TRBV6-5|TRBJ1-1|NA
ASSAQPRASTEAF
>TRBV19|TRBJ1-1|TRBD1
ASGTGIGTEAF
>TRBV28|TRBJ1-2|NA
ALQVNVPPYGYT
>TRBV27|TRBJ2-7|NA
ASRDYRDGAYEQY
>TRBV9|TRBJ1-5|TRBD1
ASSRTGGSQPQH
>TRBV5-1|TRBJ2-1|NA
ASSEGHPYNEQF
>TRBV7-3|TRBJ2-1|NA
ASSPRGSYNEQF
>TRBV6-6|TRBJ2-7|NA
ASSYSADTGFEQY
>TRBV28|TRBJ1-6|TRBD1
ASSFAGDSDSPLH
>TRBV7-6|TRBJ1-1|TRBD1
ASSQQGAKNTEAF
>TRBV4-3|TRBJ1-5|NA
ASSQGWNQPQH
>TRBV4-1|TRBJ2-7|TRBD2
ASSQQTSGAPYEQY
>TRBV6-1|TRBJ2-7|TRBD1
ASTLDRGPYEQY
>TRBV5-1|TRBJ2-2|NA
ASSPLEGVGTGELF